The sequence of this T cell receptor beta chain was determined in a study of blood T cell repertoires in COVID-19. The germline gives CDR1 LGHNA, CDR2 YNFKEQ. V shed 0 bases and J shed 1 base, with 6 bases lying between them. The length of the CDR3 is 14 residues. Here immunoSEQ multiplex PCR was the method, and the copy in TCRdb shows in-frame clones only, minus some. This table has roughly 100,000 clones, 65% to 90% appearing once. The source material was peripheral blood. This TCR came from a man in his 60s with acute or convalescent COVID-19. This chain joins TRBV4-2 and TRBJ1-1; perhaps TRBD1 as D (5 bases). CDR3 coding DNA: TGTGCCAGCAGCCAAGAGGGGGGGAACACTGAAGCTTTCTTT. Its protein product is CASSQEGGNTEAFF.